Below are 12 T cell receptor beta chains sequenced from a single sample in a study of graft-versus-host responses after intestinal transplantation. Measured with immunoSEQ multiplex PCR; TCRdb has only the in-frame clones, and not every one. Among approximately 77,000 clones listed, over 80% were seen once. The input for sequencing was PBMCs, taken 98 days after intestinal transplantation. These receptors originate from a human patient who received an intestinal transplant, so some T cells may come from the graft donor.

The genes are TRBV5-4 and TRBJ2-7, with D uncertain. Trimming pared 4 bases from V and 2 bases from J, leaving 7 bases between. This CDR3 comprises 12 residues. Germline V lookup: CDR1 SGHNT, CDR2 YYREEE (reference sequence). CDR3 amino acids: CASSIIPYEQYF. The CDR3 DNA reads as TGTGCCAGCAGCATAATACCCTACGAGCAGTACTTC.

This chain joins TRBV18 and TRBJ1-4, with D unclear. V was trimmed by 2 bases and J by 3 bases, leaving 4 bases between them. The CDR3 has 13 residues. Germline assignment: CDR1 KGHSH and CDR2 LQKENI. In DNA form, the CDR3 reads TGTGCCAGCTCACCAAGGGCTAATGAAAAACTGTTTTTT. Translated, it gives CASSPRANEKLFF.

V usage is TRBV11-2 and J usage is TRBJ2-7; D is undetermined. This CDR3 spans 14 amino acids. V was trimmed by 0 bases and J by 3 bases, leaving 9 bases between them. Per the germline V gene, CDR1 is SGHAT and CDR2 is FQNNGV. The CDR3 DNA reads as TGTGCCAGCAGCTTAGATACCGCCGTCTACGAGCAGTACTTC. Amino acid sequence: CASSLDTAVYEQYF. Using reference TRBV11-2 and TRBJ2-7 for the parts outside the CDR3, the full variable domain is EAGVAQSPRYKIIEKRQSVAFWCNPISGHATLYWYQQILGQGPKLLIQFQNNGVVDDSQLPKDRFSAERLKGVDSTLKIQPAKLEDSAVYLCASSLDTAVYEQYFGPGTRLTVT.

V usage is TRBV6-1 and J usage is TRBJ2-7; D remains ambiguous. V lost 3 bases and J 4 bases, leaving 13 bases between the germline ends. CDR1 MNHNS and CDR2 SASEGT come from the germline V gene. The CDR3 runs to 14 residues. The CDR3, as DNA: TGTGCCAGCAGTGACCCCGATAGATGGTACGAGCAGTACTTC. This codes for CASSDPDRWYEQYF.

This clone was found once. The CDR3 sequence is CASSSISDSPGELFF. The CDR3 DNA follows: TGTGCCAGCAGTTCTATCTCGGACAGCCCCGGGGAGCTGTTTTTT. The rearrangement uses TRBV28 and TRBJ2-2; tentative D call: TRBD1 (6 bases). CDR1 and CDR2 (germline): MDHEN, SYDVKM. The CDR3 contains 15 residues. V lost 4 bases, J lost 6 bases, and 15 bases lay in between.

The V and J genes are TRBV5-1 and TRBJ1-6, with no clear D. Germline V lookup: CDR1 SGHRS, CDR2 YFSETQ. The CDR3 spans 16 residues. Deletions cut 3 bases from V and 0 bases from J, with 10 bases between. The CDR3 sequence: CASSSNPSSYNSPLHF. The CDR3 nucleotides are TGCGCCAGCAGCTCTAACCCGAGCTCCTATAATTCACCCCTCCACTTT. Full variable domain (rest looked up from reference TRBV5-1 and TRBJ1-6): KAGVTQTPRYLIKTRGQQVTLSCSPISGHRSVSWYQQTPGQGLQFLFEYFSETQRNKGNFPGRFSGRQFSNSRSEMNVSTLELGDSALYLCASSSNPSSYNSPLHFGNGTRLTVT.

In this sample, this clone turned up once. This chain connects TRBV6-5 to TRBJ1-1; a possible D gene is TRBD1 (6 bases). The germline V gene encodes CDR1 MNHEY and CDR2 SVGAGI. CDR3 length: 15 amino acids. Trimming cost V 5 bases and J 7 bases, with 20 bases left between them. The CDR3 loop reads CASSTRSFNRDEAFF. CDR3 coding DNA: TGTGCCAGCAGTACTCGGAGTTTCAACAGGGATGAAGCTTTCTTT.

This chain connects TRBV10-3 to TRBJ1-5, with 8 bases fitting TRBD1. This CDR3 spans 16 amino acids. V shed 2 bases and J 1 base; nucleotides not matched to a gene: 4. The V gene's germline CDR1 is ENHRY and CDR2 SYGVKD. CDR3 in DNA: TGTGCCATCAGTGAGCGAGGACAGGGAAGCAATCAGCCCCAGCATTTT. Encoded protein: CAISERGQGSNQPQHF.

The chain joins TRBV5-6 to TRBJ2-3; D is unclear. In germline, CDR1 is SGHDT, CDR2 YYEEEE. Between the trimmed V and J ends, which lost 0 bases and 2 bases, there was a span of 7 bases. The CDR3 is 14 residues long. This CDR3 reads CASSLETATDTQYF. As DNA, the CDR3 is TGTGCCAGCAGCTTGGAGACTGCCACAGATACGCAGTATTTT.

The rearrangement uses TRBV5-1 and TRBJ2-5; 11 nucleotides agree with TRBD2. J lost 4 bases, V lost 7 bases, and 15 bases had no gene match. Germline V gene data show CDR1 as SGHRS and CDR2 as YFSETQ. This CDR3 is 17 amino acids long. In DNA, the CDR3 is TGCGCCAGCCGCCCGGGAGTAGCGGGAGGGGAGCGAGAGACCCAGTACTTC. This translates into CASRPGVAGGERETQYF.

The CDR3 reads CASSSPDWFTDTQYF. CDR3 DNA sequence: TGTGCCAGCAGTTCCCCGGACTGGTTCACAGATACGCAGTATTTT. The chain recombines TRBV28 with TRBJ2-3; the D gene is possibly TRBD2 (5 bases). V lost 4 bases and J 2 bases, leaving 13 bases between the germline ends. The V gene's germline CDR1 is MDHEN and CDR2 SYDVKM. The CDR3 contains 15 residues.

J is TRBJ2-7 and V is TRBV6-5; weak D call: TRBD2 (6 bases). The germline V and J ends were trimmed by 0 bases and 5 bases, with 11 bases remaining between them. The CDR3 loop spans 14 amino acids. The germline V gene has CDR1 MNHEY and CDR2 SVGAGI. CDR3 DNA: TGTGCCAGCAGTTACTCAGGAGGGTCAAACGAGCAGTACTTC. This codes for CASSYSGGSNEQYF.